This T cell receptor (beta chain) was sequenced during a study of shared clonotypes between healthy human individuals (dated by TCRdb to 2020 to 2022). In the study overall: The cohort comprised a couple of women and a few men aged 18 to 49 years. For each donor, CD4 naive and CD4 memory were each given three plates, CD8 naive was given two plates, and CD8 memory was given one plate. To estimate repertoire size and how much clonotype sharing occurs between individuals, the study deeply sequenced the blood TCR repertoires of roughly 5 healthy adults. To increase sequencing depth and limit assay-specific biases, different laboratories used diverse techniques to prepare libraries and sequence TCR repertoires. Each donor's leukapheresis produced roughly between roughly 0.85 and 9.5 billion PBMCs.

What the work shows at the level of the full study, not this receptor alone: Even with the large sequencing depth, rarefaction of the sorted-subset datasets indicated that sequencing was incomplete. Because the study included only a small number of donors, the genetic and exposure-history diversity represented was limited. Sampling was restricted to blood, and TCR repertoires in tissue are likely to differ from TCR repertoires in blood. Compared with non-shared clonotypes, the clonotypes found in all four sorted-subset donors had higher generation probabilities. Across four donors, approximately 5% of naive CD4, approximately 3.6% of naive CD8, under 2.5% of memory CD4, and around 0.4% of memory CD8 clonotypes were shared. Naive subsets generally had larger estimated clonotype richness than memory subsets. Pairwise subsampling led to the expectation that sequencing depth would affect the degree of clonotype sharing among donors.

On this clone itself: The antigen it recognizes is unknown. Base qualities are not provided; no much larger clone lies one nucleotide away.

Donors were healthy HIV-negative adults with no recently reported acute infections or vaccinations. Every donor was a Caucasian adult living in Nashville, Tennessee, USA. CD4+ T cells were enriched by magnetic negative selection, after which naive cells were positively selected on CD45RA and the negative fraction was taken as the memory subset. Blood was obtained by leukapheresis, after which PBMCs were separated by Ficoll-Histopaque density gradient centrifugation and cryopreserved in liquid nitrogen vapor phase. Purity and quantity of every magnetically sorted T cell population were checked by analytical flow cytometry. From each sorted fraction, genomic DNA was isolated and quantified by UV absorbance on a Nanodrop 2000c. V and J are truncated by 6 bases and 4 bases respectively, leaving an intervening sequence of 22 bases. According to the germline V gene, CDR1 reads SNHLY and CDR2 reads FYNNEI. The CDR3 contains 17 residues, cysteine and phenylalanine counted. The kept DNA is CDR3 alone, 51 bases in frame from the first base.

Using the deep immunoSEQ assay, TCR CDR3 regions were amplified from genomic DNA by multiplex PCR. Extracted genomic DNA from each cell subset was distributed evenly across all wells of several immunoSEQ 96-well plates, and each plate was treated as a replicate. For sorted subsets, about 200 ng genomic DNA, equal to about 30,000 T cell genomes, was loaded into each replicate PCR. The purified libraries were quantified using a Qubit 3.0 fluorometer, sized with a Bioanalyzer 2100, and then quantified again using the KAPA Library Quantification kit. A separate single-read 150-cycle Illumina NextSeq 550 flow cell was used to sequence each immunoSEQ 96-well plate. The paper's processing steps were these. Because only junctional sequences without quality scores were contained in the immunoSEQ output, filtering matching that applied to full-length reads could not be performed. To assign V/J genes and CDR3, sequences were annotated using PyIR, a Python wrapper for IgBLAST v1.9, with IMGT germline references. Any read was removed if the V/J assignment was weak (E-value above 1e-6), the CDR3 was missing, or the read contained stop codons, out-of-frame junctions, or ambiguous translated residues. A V3J clonotype was defined by an identical inferred V gene, J gene, and CDR3 amino acid sequence. Percentage overlap between repertoires was computed as shared unique clonotypes divided by the size of the smaller repertoire. RTK rarefaction, the Chao1 estimator, and Recon v2.1 estimates of unobserved clonotypes were used to assess repertoire richness. Generation probabilities for all TCRbeta clonotypes obtained by the gDNA method from several donors were computed using OLGA. This immuneACCESS table, as held by TCRdb, lists in-frame sequences with V and J called but not all clones. Of the missing ones, under half trace to an unresolved V gene in checked studies; the others have no known cause. V and J calls and clone size are given by that table; D and trimming were obtained from the DNA. The sample table contains about 1 million clones; only one count was recorded for around 74% of them. The top ten hold 1.2% to 1.5% of the sample.

The clonotype was recovered from a man between 18 and 29 years old in good health. This chain joins TRBV2 to TRBJ2-1; TRBD1 is possibly the D segment (5 matching bases). The sample taken for sequencing was memory CD4+ T cells sorted from blood. Read against the paper, the sample's cell subset or site label means: CD45RA-negative fraction. The sequenced DNA is TGTGCCAGCAGAAGTGAGGATAGGGGTAAGATTTACAATGAGCAGTTCTTC. This encodes CASRSEDRGKIYNEQFF. The full variable domain, with segments outside the CDR3 supplied by the reference TRBV2 and TRBJ2-1 proteins, appears as EPEVTQTPSHQVTQMGQEVILRCVPISNHLYFYWYRQILGQKVEFLVSFYNNEISEKSEIFDDQFSVERPDGSNFTLKIRSTKLEDSAMYFCASRSEDRGKIYNEQFFGPGTRLTVL.